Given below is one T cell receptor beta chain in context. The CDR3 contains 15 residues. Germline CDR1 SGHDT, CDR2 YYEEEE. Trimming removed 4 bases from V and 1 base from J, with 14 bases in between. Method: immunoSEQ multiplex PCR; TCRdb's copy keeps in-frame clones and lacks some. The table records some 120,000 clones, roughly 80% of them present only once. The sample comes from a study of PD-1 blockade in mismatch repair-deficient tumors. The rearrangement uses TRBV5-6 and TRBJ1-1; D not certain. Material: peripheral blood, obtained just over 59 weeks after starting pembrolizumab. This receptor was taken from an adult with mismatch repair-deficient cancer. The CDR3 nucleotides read TGTGCCAGCAGCCCCCGGTGGCGGGGGAACACTGAAGCTTTCTTT. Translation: CASSPRWRGNTEAFF.